This T cell receptor beta chain appears in the sequencing data of a study of blood T cell repertoires in COVID-19. About the research overall: Acute and convalescent COVID-19 samples came from the United States, Italy and Spain. The cDNA or gDNA used as material had been derived from T cells, B-cell-depleted T cells, or PBMCs.

Source study methods: Reference gene primer amplification in the assay estimated nucleated cell counts. Profiled with immunoSEQ multiplex PCR; TCRdb holds only in-frame clones, not every one. V and J calls plus clone size are reproduced from that table; the DNA served to infer D and trimming. The sample lists under 95,000 clones; more than 75% were seen once. The junction had 1 base not matched to a gene; V was cut back by 0 bases and J by 4 bases. The CDR3 is made up of 15 amino acids. The germline CDR1 and CDR2 sequences are SGDLS and YYNGEE. Sequencing was done on a sample of peripheral blood. This sequence was found in a human donor with acute or convalescent COVID-19. The donor label of this sample is uncertain. The V gene is TRBV9, the J gene TRBJ2-5; the match to TRBD2 covers 12 bases. The CDR3 coding sequence is TGTGCCAGCAGCGTAGCGGGACTAGCGGGAGAGACCCAGTACTTC. Amino acid sequence: CASSVAGLAGETQYF. Supplemented by reference TRBV9 and TRBJ2-5, the full variable domain reads DSGVTQTPKHLITATGQRVTLRCSPRSGDLSVYWYQQSLDQGLQFLIQYYNGEERAKGNILERFSAQQFPDLHSELNLSSLELGDSALYFCASSVAGLAGETQYFGPGTRLLVL.